Below, 12 T cell receptor beta chains from the same sample are listed, as sequenced in a study of OX40 agonist ivuxolimab in advanced cancers. The data were produced by immunoSEQ multiplex PCR, yet TCRdb's version contains in-frame clones alone and is incomplete. The sample yields about 62,000 clones, around 80% seen once. The sequencing used CD4+ or CD8+ T cells sorted from blood, collected in a trial of the OX40 agonist ivuxolimab. The receptors come from an adult with an advanced solid tumor such as melanoma, head and neck, liver or kidney cancer.

This chain joins TRBV7-9 and TRBJ2-5; 8 nucleotides align to TRBD2. Germline-derived CDR1 and CDR2 are SEHNR and FQNEAQ (reference sequence). V dropped 5 bases and J dropped 5; count of bases not matched to a gene: 7. There are 14 residues in the CDR3. The CDR3 coding sequence is TGTGCCAGCAGCCCGGGGGGGACTGGGGAGACCCAGTACTTC. Protein product: CASSPGGTGETQYF.

The chain couples TRBV5-6 to TRBJ2-7, with D possibly being TRBD1 (5 bases). Germline CDR1 is SGHDT and CDR2 is YYEEEE. V lost 3 bases to trimming and J lost 1 base, with 5 bases between them. This CDR3 comprises 12 residues. The chain's CDR3 is CASSSGSYEQYF. The CDR3 DNA reads as TGTGCCAGCAGCTCAGGGTCCTACGAGCAGTACTTC.

The chain recombines TRBV2 with TRBJ2-2, with D perhaps TRBD1 (6 bases). Germline lookup yields CDR1 SNHLY and CDR2 FYNNEI. This CDR3 comprises 14 residues. Trimming left V 5 bases short and J 3 bases short, with 10 bases between. The CDR3 reads CASSTGWDTGELFF. As DNA, the CDR3 is TGTGCCAGCAGTACAGGGTGGGACACCGGGGAGCTGTTTTTT. Full variable domain (outside the CDR3, taken from reference TRBV2 and TRBJ2-2): EPEVTQTPSHQVTQMGQEVILRCVPISNHLYFYWYRQILGQKVEFLVSFYNNEISEKSEIFDDQFSVERPDGSNFTLKIRSTKLEDSAMYFCASSTGWDTGELFFGEGSRLTVL.

CDR3 protein: CASRESGGGEQFF. CDR3 in DNA: TGCGCCAGCAGAGAGAGCGGGGGCGGCGAGCAGTTCTTC. This chain links TRBV10-1 with TRBJ2-1, with TRBD2 identical over 8 bases. The CDR3 is 13 residues long. CDR1 is WNHNN and CDR2 is SYGVQD in the germline V gene (reference sequence). The ends lost 6 bases at V and 10 bases at J; junction bases unmatched: 8.

This clone has just one count. The chain couples TRBV11-2 to TRBJ2-7; maybe TRBD2 (6 bases). Germline loops: CDR1 SGHAT, CDR2 FQNNGV. V was shortened by 5 bases and J by 3 bases, with 14 bases between the two germline ends. The CDR3 loop spans 14 amino acids. DNA of the CDR3: TGTGCCAGCAGCACCGGTGGAGGGGTCTACGAGCAGTACGTC. It translates to CASSTGGGVYEQYV.

The V gene is TRBV6-5, the J gene TRBJ2-5; D possibly corresponds to TRBD1 (5 bases). CDR1 is MNHEY and CDR2 is SVGAGI in the germline V gene. There are 15 residues in the CDR3. Deletions cut 5 bases from V and 7 bases from J, with 20 bases between. DNA of the CDR3: TGTGCCAGCAGTCAAAGCCCGACAGCCAAAGGGACCCAGTACTTC. The encoded protein is CASSQSPTAKGTQYF.

The V gene is TRBV25-1, the J gene TRBJ1-1; 7 nucleotides line up with TRBD1. The CDR3 has 13 amino acids. The germline CDR1 and CDR2 sequences are MGHDK and SYGVNS. V dropped 6 bases and J dropped 8; count of bases not matched to a gene: 9. The CDR3 DNA reads as TGTGCCAGCAGGTGGAGGACAGGAACCGAAGCTTTCTTT. The encoded protein is CASRWRTGTEAFF.

The rearrangement links TRBV5-5 to TRBJ1-2; unclear D gene. Germline V gives CDR1 SGHKS, CDR2 YYEKEE (reference sequence). This CDR3 has 15 amino acids. The germline V and J ends were trimmed by 0 bases and 7 bases, with 16 bases remaining between them. The CDR3 DNA reads as TGTGCCAGCAGCTTGGAAAGAAATCACAAGGGTGGCTACACCTTC. Translated, it gives CASSLERNHKGGYTF. Using reference TRBV5-5 and TRBJ1-2 for the parts outside the CDR3, the full variable domain is DAGVTQSPTHLIKTRGQQVTLRCSPISGHKSVSWYQQVLGQGPQFIFQYYEKEERGRGNFPDRFSARQFPNYSSELNVNALLLGDSALYLCASSLERNHKGGYTFGSGTRLTVV.

The chain recombines TRBV7-3 with TRBJ2-3, with 13 bases identical to TRBD2. Trimming cost V 5 bases and J 0 bases; bases outside gene matches: 5. This CDR3 region has 17 residues. Germline V gives CDR1 SGHTA, CDR2 FQGTGA. CDR3 protein: CASSPGTSGTSTDTQYF. The CDR3, as DNA: TGTGCCAGCAGCCCAGGGACTAGCGGGACCAGCACAGATACGCAGTATTTT.

The V and J genes are TRBV27 and TRBJ2-1, with D tentatively TRBD2 (5 bases). V lost 7 bases to trimming and J lost 9 bases, with 16 bases between them. The germline CDR1 and CDR2 sequences are MNHEY and SMNVEV (reference sequence). The CDR3 length is 13 residues. In DNA form, the CDR3 reads TGTGCCAGCACGGGAACCCCCACGGGTGAGCAGTTCTTC. Its translation: CASTGTPTGEQFF.

J is TRBJ2-3 and V is TRBV5-8; 10 nucleotides match TRBD2. V lost 2 bases, J lost 13 bases, and 13 bases stayed unmatched. This CDR3 spans 15 amino acids. Germline CDR1 is SGHTS and CDR2 is YDEGEE. The DNA for the CDR3 is TGTGCCAGCAGCTTTCCGAGCGGGGGGGCCCGTCAGGAGTATTTT. It yields the protein CASSFPSGGARQEYF.

This clone came up a few times. The chain couples TRBV19 to TRBJ1-5, with a possible D match to TRBD1 (5 bases). The CDR3 contains 14 residues. Trimming took 4 bases from V and 1 from J, leaving 8 bases between them. Germline lookup yields CDR1 LNHDA and CDR2 SQIVND (reference sequence). The CDR3 bases are TGTGCCAGTAGTACCTGGGGGAGCAATCAGCCCCAGCATTTT. The encoded protein is CASSTWGSNQPQHF. Complete variable domain (other parts from reference TRBV19 and TRBJ1-5): DGGITQSPKYLFRKEGQNVTLSCEQNLNHDAMYWYRQDPGQGLRLIYYSQIVNDFQKGDIAEGYSVSREKKESFPLTVTSAQKNPTAFYLCASSTWGSNQPQHFGDGTRLSIL.